This TCR beta chain was profiled in a study of radiotherapy plus CTLA-4 blockade in lung cancer. TCRdb keeps only in-frame clones here, not all; method: immunoSEQ multiplex PCR. Here the sample spans roughly 50,000 clones, 79% being singletons. Trimming left V 4 bases short and J 3 bases short, with 16 bases between. Germline CDR1 SGHTA, CDR2 FQGNSA. This CDR3 has 16 amino acids. With respect to this clone: What it recognizes is unknown. The same CDR3 also results from other DNA sequences found in this sample.

Lung cancer patients with chemo-refractory metastatic non-small-cell disease were given focal radiation plus CTLA-4 blockade with ipilimumab. General observations from the study: Clones derived from tumor TCRs expanded in blood after radiotherapy plus ipilimumab.

J is TRBJ2-1 and V is TRBV7-2; possibly TRBD2 for D (7 bases). This receptor was identified in a human donor with non-small cell lung cancer who had a partial response to radiotherapy plus ipilimumab. This specimen consisted of peripheral blood, obtained from a patient treated with radiotherapy plus ipilimumab. Here the CDR3 reads CASSSRAGGLYNEQFF. The CDR3 DNA reads TGTGCCAGCAGCTCAAGGGCCGGGGGGCTCTACAATGAGCAGTTCTTC.